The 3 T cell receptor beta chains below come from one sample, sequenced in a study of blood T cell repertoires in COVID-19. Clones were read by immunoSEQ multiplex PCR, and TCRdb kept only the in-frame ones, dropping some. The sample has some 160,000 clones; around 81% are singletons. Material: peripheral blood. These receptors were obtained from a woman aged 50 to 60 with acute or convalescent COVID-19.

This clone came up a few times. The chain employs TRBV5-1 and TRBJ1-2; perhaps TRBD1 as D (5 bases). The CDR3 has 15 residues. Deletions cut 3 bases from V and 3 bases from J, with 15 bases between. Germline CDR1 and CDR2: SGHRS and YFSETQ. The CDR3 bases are TGCGCCAGCAGCTCCCAGGGAAGTGGTGACTATGGCTACACCTTC. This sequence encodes CASSSQGSGDYGYTF.

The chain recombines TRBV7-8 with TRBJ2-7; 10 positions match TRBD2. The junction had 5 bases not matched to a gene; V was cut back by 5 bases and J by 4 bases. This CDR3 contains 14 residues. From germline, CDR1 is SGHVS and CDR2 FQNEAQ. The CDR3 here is CASSVLAGVYEQYF. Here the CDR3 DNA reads TGTGCCAGCAGCGTTCTAGCGGGGGTTTACGAGCAGTACTTC.

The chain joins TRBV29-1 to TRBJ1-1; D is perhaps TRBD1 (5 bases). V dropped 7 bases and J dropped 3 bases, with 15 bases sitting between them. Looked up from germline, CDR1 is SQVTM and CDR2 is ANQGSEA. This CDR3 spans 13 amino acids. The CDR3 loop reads CSAAQVFDTEAFF. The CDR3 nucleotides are TGCAGCGCCGCACAGGTCTTTGACACTGAAGCTTTCTTT. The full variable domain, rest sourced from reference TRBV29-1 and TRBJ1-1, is SAVISQKPSRDICQRGTSLTIQCQVDSQVTMMFWYRQQPGQSLTLIATANQGSEATYESGFVIDKFPISRPNLTFSTLTVSNMSPEDSSIYLCSAAQVFDTEAFFGQGTRLTVV.